Below are 5 T cell receptor beta chains sequenced from a single sample in a study of blood T cell repertoires in COVID-19. The repertoire was sequenced with immunoSEQ multiplex PCR; TCRdb's copy has only in-frame clones and lacks some. The sample yields around 110,000 clones, approximately 82% seen once. The material sequenced was peripheral blood. These receptors were obtained from an older man with active or convalescent COVID-19.

This chain connects TRBV3-1 (or the pseudogene TRBV3-2) to TRBJ2-7, with D possibly matching TRBD2 (5 bases). This CDR3 region has 11 residues. From germline, CDR1 is LGHDT and CDR2 YNNKEL (reference sequence). Deletions cut 4 bases from V and 4 bases from J, with 5 bases between. This chain's CDR3 is CASSRLYEQYF. As DNA, the CDR3 is TGTGCCAGCAGCCGACTATACGAGCAGTACTTC.

The rearrangement uses TRBV11-2 and TRBJ1-5; TRBD1 is a possible D gene (5 bases). CDR3 length: 15 amino acids. The V gene lost 3 bases and the J gene lost 7 bases, with 16 bases spanning the gap. The germline V gene has CDR1 SGHAT and CDR2 FQNNGV. CDR3: CASSLTEGVSQPQHF. In nucleotides, the CDR3 is TGTGCCAGCAGCTTGACAGAAGGGGTATCCCAGCCCCAGCATTTT.

This rearrangement joins TRBV15 to TRBJ2-5; 11 nucleotides agree with TRBD2. This CDR3 has 15 amino acids. CDR1 LNHNV and CDR2 YYDKDF come from the germline V gene (reference sequence). V lost 1 base and J lost 4; bases outside the gene matches: 2. CDR3 sequence reads: CATSRVAGGSETQYF. The CDR3 DNA sequence: TGTGCCACCAGCAGAGTAGCGGGGGGGTCAGAGACCCAGTACTTC.

This sequence joins TRBV6-5 and TRBJ2-2, with a possible D match to TRBD1 (6 bases). The CDR3 extends over 15 amino acids. Germline V gives CDR1 MNHEY, CDR2 SVGAGI. Trimming stripped 6 bases from V and 1 base from J, with 12 bases between. The CDR3 reads CASRIGTKNTGELFF. CDR3 nucleotides: TGTGCCAGCAGAATCGGGACAAAGAACACCGGGGAGCTGTTTTTT.

This chain links TRBV4-3 with TRBJ2-5; 12 nucleotides match TRBD2. Unmatched junction bases numbered 5, after V lost 0 bases and J lost 0 bases. Per the germline V gene, CDR1 is LGHNA and CDR2 is YSLEER. This CDR3 contains 18 residues. This CDR3 reads CASSQEGGTSGYQETQYF. For the CDR3, the DNA is TGCGCCAGCAGCCAAGAAGGAGGGACTAGCGGGTACCAAGAGACCCAGTACTTC.